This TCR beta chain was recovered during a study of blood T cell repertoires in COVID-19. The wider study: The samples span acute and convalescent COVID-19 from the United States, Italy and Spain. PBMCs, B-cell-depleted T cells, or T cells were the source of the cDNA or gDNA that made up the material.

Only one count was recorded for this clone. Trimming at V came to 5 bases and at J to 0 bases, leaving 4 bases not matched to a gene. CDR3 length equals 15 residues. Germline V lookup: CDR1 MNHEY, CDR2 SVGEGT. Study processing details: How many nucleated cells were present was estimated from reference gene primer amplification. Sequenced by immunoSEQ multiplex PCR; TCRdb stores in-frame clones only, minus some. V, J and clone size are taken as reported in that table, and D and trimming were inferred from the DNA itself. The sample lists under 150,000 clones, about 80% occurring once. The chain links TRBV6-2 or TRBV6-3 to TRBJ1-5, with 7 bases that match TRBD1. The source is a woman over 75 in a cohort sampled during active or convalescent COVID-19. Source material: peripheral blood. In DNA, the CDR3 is TGTGCCAGCAGTCGGGACAGCCTTAGCAATCAGCCCCAGCATTTT. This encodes CASSRDSLSNQPQHF.